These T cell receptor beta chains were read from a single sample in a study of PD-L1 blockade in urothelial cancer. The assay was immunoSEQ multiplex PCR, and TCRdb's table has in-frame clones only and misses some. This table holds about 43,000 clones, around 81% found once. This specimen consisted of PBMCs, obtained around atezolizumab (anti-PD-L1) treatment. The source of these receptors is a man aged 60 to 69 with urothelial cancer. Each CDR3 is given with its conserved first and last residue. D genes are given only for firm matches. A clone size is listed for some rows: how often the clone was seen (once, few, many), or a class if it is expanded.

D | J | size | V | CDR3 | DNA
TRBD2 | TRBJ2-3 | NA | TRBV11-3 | CASSFGGRAGADTQYF | TGTGCCAGCAGCTTTGGCGGGAGGGCCGGGGCAGATACGCAGTATTTT
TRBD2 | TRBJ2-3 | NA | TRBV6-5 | CASRTGTSGTDTQYF | TGTGCCAGCAGGACCGGGACTAGCGGCACAGATACGCAGTATTTT
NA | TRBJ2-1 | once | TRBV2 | CASSEEGVRGNEQFF | TGTGCCAGCAGTGAAGAGGGCGTCCGGGGCAATGAGCAGTTCTTC
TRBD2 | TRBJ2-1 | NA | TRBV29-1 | CSVLAGARNEQFF | TGCAGCGTCCTAGCGGGGGCGCGCAATGAGCAGTTCTTC
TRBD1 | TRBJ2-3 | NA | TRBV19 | CASSMYRGMTDTQYF | TGTGCCAGTAGTATGTACAGGGGTATGACAGATACGCAGTATTTT
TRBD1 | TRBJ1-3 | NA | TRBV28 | CASSSPRGSSGNTIYF | TGTGCCAGCAGTAGTCCCAGGGGGAGCTCTGGAAACACCATATATTTT
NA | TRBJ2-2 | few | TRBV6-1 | CASSEARTNTGELFF | TGTGCCAGCAGTGAAGCTCGGACAAACACCGGGGAGCTGTTTTTT
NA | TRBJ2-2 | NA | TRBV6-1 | CASSLDSNTGELFF | TGTGCCAGCAGTCTCGACTCGAACACCGGGGAGCTGTTTTTT
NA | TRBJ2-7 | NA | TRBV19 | CASSTTGGAYEQYF | TGTGCCAGTAGTACAACTGGAGGGGCCTACGAGCAGTACTTC
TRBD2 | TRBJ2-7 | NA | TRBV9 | CASSVGVAGSSSYEQYF | TGTGCCAGCAGCGTAGGGGTAGCGGGGTCTTCCTCCTACGAGCAGTACTTC
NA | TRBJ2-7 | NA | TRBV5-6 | CASSFRQIPAREYF | TGTGCCAGCAGCTTTAGACAAATCCCGGCGAGAGAGTACTTC